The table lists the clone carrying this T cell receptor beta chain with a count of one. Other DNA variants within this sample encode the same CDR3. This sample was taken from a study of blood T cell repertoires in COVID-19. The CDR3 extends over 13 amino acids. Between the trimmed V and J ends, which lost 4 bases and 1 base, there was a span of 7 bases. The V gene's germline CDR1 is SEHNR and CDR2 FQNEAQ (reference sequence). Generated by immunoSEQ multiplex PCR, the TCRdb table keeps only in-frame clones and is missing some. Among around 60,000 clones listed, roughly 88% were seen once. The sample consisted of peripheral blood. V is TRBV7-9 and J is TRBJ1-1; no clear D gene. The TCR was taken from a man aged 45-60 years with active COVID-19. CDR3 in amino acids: CASSSGGNTEAFF. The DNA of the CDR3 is TGTGCCAGCAGCTCCGGTGGGAACACTGAAGCTTTCTTT.